This T cell receptor beta chain stems from a study of T cell repertoires in cytomegalovirus infection. TCRdb passed the reads through MiXCR, listing each CDR3 protein once. The repertoire holds around 230,000 distinct CDR3 sequences, roughly 34% seen once, with approximately 59% in the top ten. Study conclusions and caveats: HLA-C-restricted CMV-specific TCR beta clonotypes were dominant in the ex vivo response.

This clonotype was recorded a few times. Its antigen is as yet unknown. Germline V CDR1 and CDR2: MDHEN, SYDVKM. This CDR3 has 22 residues. The V gene end was trimmed by 8 bases and the J gene end by 0 bases; junction bases not matched to a gene: 19. The source of this sequence is a human donor in good health (CMV status not recorded). Some clones in this sample may be carry-over from other donors' samples. The sequenced sample was CD8+ T cells from cultured PBMCs, obtained from culture after CMV antigen stimulation. The chain carries TRBV28 and TRBJ2-1; 16 nucleotides align to TRBD2. The CDR3 spells CASGSPLLPGLAGGGSYNEQFF. CDR3 DNA sequence: TGTGCCAGCGGATCCCCGTTGTTACCGGGACTAGCGGGAGGGGGCTCCTACAATGAGCAGTTCTTC.